This T cell receptor (beta chain) was identified during a study of shared clonotypes between healthy human individuals. Study background: A donor's plate count was three for CD4 naive and three for CD4 memory; CD8 naive had two and CD8 memory one.

The CDR3 has 16 residues. Trimming took 1 base from V and 3 from J; bases not matched to a gene: 6. Germline CDR1 and CDR2: SGHVS and FQNEAQ. The data were produced by immunoSEQ multiplex PCR, yet TCRdb's version contains in-frame clones alone and is incomplete. Counted here are 2.3 million or so clones, 85% to 95% occurring once; the ten biggest clones make up approximately 0.4%. The J gene is TRBJ2-7, the V gene TRBV7-8, with TRBD2 matching over 10 bases. The sequence derives from a man between 18 and 35 years old in good health. Some clones in this sample may be carry-over from other donors' samples. The sequenced material came from naive CD4+ T cells from PBMCs. Specified subset: CD45RA+ positively selected. Here the CDR3 DNA reads TGTGCCAGCAGCTTAGGGGGGGCTAGCGGGAGCTACGAGCAGTACTTC. Protein product: CASSLGGASGSYEQYF.